Following are 15 T cell receptor beta chains from one sample sequenced in a study of blood T cell repertoires in COVID-19 (TCRdb year 2020). The library came from the immunoSEQ multiplex PCR assay. TCRdb mirrors the immuneACCESS table, restricted to in-frame sequences. Some clones are absent from its copies; in checked studies, under half trace to an unresolved V gene, and the reason for the others is unknown. The sample data list 150,000 to 200,000 clones, and more than 75% of these were observed just once. In total, the top ten clones hold over 9% of the sample. The sample was peripheral blood. The receptors here all came from a woman between 65 and 79 years old with COVID-19, enrolled during active disease.

The gene calls are TRBV19 and TRBJ1-2; perhaps TRBD1 as D (6 bases). There are 15 residues in the CDR3. Germline CDR1 reads LNHDA; CDR2 reads SQIVND (reference sequence). V lost 6 bases to trimming and J lost 9 bases, with 23 bases between them. CDR3 in DNA: TGTGCCAGTAGCGAAAGAACTCACAGGGCTAGGAGCTACACCTTC. Translated: CASSERTHRARSYTF.

The CDR3: CSAEAPTEAFF. CDR3 DNA sequence: TGCAGTGCTGAGGCGCCCACTGAAGCTTTCTTT. The genes are TRBV20-1 and TRBJ1-1, with D unresolved. V was clipped by 5 bases and J by 4 bases, with 8 bases between them. In germline, CDR1 is DFQATT, CDR2 SNEGSKA (reference sequence). The CDR3 extends over 11 amino acids.

V is TRBV9 and J is TRBJ2-2; 10 nucleotides line up with TRBD1. The CDR3 has 16 residues. Germline lookup yields CDR1 SGDLS and CDR2 YYNGEE. The J segment lost 5 bases and the V segment lost 2 bases, leaving 6 bases of the junction unmatched. CDR3 sequence reads: CASSVRDRGETGELFF. The CDR3 coding sequence is TGTGCCAGCAGCGTTCGGGACAGGGGAGAGACCGGGGAGCTGTTTTTT.

This rearrangement joins TRBV5-6 to TRBJ2-3, with a weak D call TRBD1 (6 bases). V gave up 3 bases and J gave up 6 bases, with 11 bases separating them. Per the germline V gene, CDR1 is SGHDT and CDR2 is YYEEEE. The CDR3 totals 13 residues. The CDR3 bases are TGTGCCAGCAGCTGGGGGCTGAAGGATACGCAGTATTTT. It codes for CASSWGLKDTQYF.

The gene calls are TRBV27 and TRBJ2-6; tentatively, D is TRBD2 (5 bases). V gave up 2 bases and J gave up 2 bases, with 10 bases separating them. From germline, CDR1 is MNHEY and CDR2 SMNVEV (reference sequence). The CDR3 loop spans 16 amino acids. This CDR3 is CASSLQRRTGANVLTF. Written as DNA, the CDR3 is TGTGCCAGCAGTTTACAACGGAGGACTGGGGCCAACGTCCTGACTTTC.

This chain uses TRBV5-1 with TRBJ1-2, with 8 bases that match TRBD1. The length of the CDR3 is 13 residues. Germline CDR1 is SGHRS and CDR2 is YFSETQ. The ends lost 4 bases at V and 5 bases at J; junction bases unmatched: 4. CDR3 amino acids: CASSPGQDYGYTF. DNA of the CDR3: TGCGCCAGCAGCCCGGGACAGGATTATGGCTACACCTTC.

This chain uses TRBV7-6 with TRBJ1-5; possibly TRBD1 for D (6 bases). From germline, CDR1 is SGHVS and CDR2 FNYEAQ. Between the trimmed V and J ends, which lost 5 bases and 4 bases, there was a span of 12 bases. The CDR3 is made up of 14 amino acids. This CDR3 reads CASSLRGDNQPQHF. The CDR3 DNA reads TGTGCCAGCAGCCTCAGGGGTGATAATCAGCCCCAGCATTTT.

This clone was observed a handful of times. This rearrangement joins TRBV2 to TRBJ2-1, with D maybe TRBD2 (6 bases). The germline gives CDR1 SNHLY, CDR2 FYNNEI. This CDR3 comprises 16 residues. V was pared by 3 bases and J by 4 bases, with 16 bases between. The CDR3 bases are TGTGCCAGCAGTGACAGCCTTGCGGGGAATTACAATGAGCAGTTCTTC. Its translation is CASSDSLAGNYNEQFF.

This chain connects TRBV6-1 to TRBJ1-1; no reliable D call. The CDR3 is 15 residues long. Trimming cost V 1 base and J 4 bases, with 13 bases left between them. Germline V gives CDR1 MNHNS, CDR2 SASEGT. The CDR3 reads CASSEVVGGGTEAFF. As DNA, the CDR3 is TGTGCCAGCAGTGAAGTAGTTGGCGGCGGCACTGAAGCTTTCTTT.

The rearrangement uses TRBV5-1 and TRBJ2-7; no reliable D call. Trimming cost V 1 base and J 2 bases, with 13 bases left between them. Germline CDR1 SGHRS, CDR2 YFSETQ. The CDR3 contains 15 residues. The CDR3: CASSLITVGPYEQYF. The DNA for the CDR3 is TGCGCCAGCAGCTTGATTACGGTGGGCCCCTACGAGCAGTACTTC.

The chain carries TRBV21-1 and TRBJ1-5; TRBD1, the table's D call, was not compared with the DNA. TRBV21-1 is annotated as a pseudogene. The CDR3 is made up of 16 amino acids. CDR3 residues: CASSSNGQSNNQPQHF. DNA for the CDR3: TGTGCCAGCAGCTCCAATGGACAGAGCAACAATCAGCCCCAGCATTTT.

The gene calls are TRBV29-1 and TRBJ1-2; 10 bases agree with TRBD1. J was trimmed by 8 bases and V by 7 bases; bases with no gene match: 7. The CDR3 extends over 12 amino acids. The V gene's germline CDR1 is SQVTM and CDR2 ANQGSEA. Here the CDR3 reads CSGDRGRGGYTF. The CDR3 region has the DNA TGCAGCGGTGACAGGGGGCGCGGCGGCTACACCTTC.

The sample holds one count of this clone. This chain connects TRBV7-9 to TRBJ2-5; 7 bases match TRBD2. V was clipped by 5 bases and J by 5 bases; unmatched bases: 17. The CDR3 is made up of 17 amino acids. Germline CDR1 and CDR2: SEHNR and FQNEAQ (reference sequence). Here the CDR3 DNA reads TGTGCCAGCAGCACCACCCGCCGACCGATGCGGGGGGAGACCCAGTACTTC. Protein sequence: CASSTTRRPMRGETQYF.

The V gene is TRBV9, the J gene TRBJ2-2, with D tentatively TRBD1 (5 bases). This CDR3 has 19 amino acids. The germline V gene has CDR1 SGDLS and CDR2 YYNGEE. V lost 0 bases and J lost 0, with 18 bases in between. CDR3 residues: CASSVGGRGTRPNTGELFF. The CDR3 DNA sequence: TGTGCCAGCAGCGTAGGGGGTAGGGGCACACGGCCGAACACCGGGGAGCTGTTTTTT. Based on the CDR3 plus reference TRBV9 and TRBJ2-2, the full variable domain is DSGVTQTPKHLITATGQRVTLRCSPRSGDLSVYWYQQSLDQGLQFLIQYYNGEERAKGNILERFSAQQFPDLHSELNLSSLELGDSALYFCASSVGGRGTRPNTGELFFGEGSRLTVL.

This chain connects TRBV28 to TRBJ1-4; D may be TRBD1 (5 bases). CDR3 length: 15 amino acids. Looked up from germline, CDR1 is MDHEN and CDR2 is SYDVKM. V was clipped by 3 bases and J by 4 bases, with 12 bases between them. This chain's CDR3 is CASSFLTRDNEKLFF. The DNA for the CDR3 is TGTGCCAGCAGTTTTTTGACCAGGGATAATGAAAAACTGTTTTTT.